The 14 T cell receptor beta chains below were found in one sample sequenced in a study of blood T cell repertoires in COVID-19. TCRdb's table, derived via immunoSEQ multiplex PCR, lists solely in-frame clones and lacks some. The sample lists approximately 84,000 clones; around four fifths were seen once. Sequencing was done on a sample of peripheral blood. The receptors originated from a human donor in a cohort sampled during active COVID-19.

V usage is TRBV28 and J usage is TRBJ1-3, with 9 bases lining up with TRBD1. CDR1 and CDR2 from the germline V gene are MDHEN and SYDVKM. Trimming at V came to 1 base and at J to 0 bases, leaving 13 bases not matched to a gene. This CDR3 spans 20 amino acids. CDR3 in DNA: TGTGCCAGCAGTTTATACGGGACAGGGTTTCGCAGGAGCTCTGGAAACACCATATATTTT. This encodes CASSLYGTGFRRSSGNTIYF.

The CDR3 DNA sequence: TGTGCCTGGTCCCCGGGACAGATCTATGGCTACACCTTC. It encodes CAWSPGQIYGYTF. This rearrangement joins TRBV30 to TRBJ1-2, with 7 bases identical to TRBD1. V lost 5 bases, J lost 4 bases, and 7 bases stayed unmatched. The CDR3 length is 13 residues. Germline V CDR1 and CDR2: GTSNPN, SVGIG (reference sequence).

The chain uses TRBV6-5 and TRBJ2-7, with 9 positions matching TRBD1. CDR1 MNHEY and CDR2 SVGAGI come from the germline V gene. The CDR3 extends over 15 amino acids. J gave up 5 bases and V 6 bases, and 11 bases lay outside the gene matches. The CDR3 coding sequence is TGTGCCAGCAGGATACCGGGACAGGGTACCGACGAGCAGTACTTC. As protein: CASRIPGQGTDEQYF.

Written as DNA, the CDR3 is TGTGCCAGCAGCACCGTGAGAGGGAACACTGAAGCTTTCTTT. Amino acid sequence: CASSTVRGNTEAFF. The chain is built from TRBV5-4 and TRBJ1-1; D is unclear. This CDR3 is built from 14 residues. The V gene lost 4 bases and the J gene lost 1 base, with 11 bases spanning the gap. Germline loops: CDR1 SGHNT, CDR2 YYREEE (reference sequence).

The chain uses TRBV6-2 or TRBV6-3 and TRBJ2-7, with D maybe TRBD2 (6 bases). The CDR3 spans 16 residues. From germline, CDR1 is MNHEY and CDR2 SVGEGT. Trimming removed 2 bases at V and 2 bases at J, with 16 bases between. CDR3 sequence: CASSYVGGERTYEQYF. The CDR3 DNA sequence: TGTGCCAGCAGTTACGTCGGAGGGGAACGAACCTACGAGCAGTACTTC.

The chain couples TRBV5-1 to TRBJ2-6; no clear D gene. CDR1 and CDR2 (germline): SGHRS, YFSETQ. With 0 bases removed from V and 0 bases from J, the gap between germline ends came to 4 bases. This CDR3 region has 15 residues. The CDR3 is CASSLVHSGANVLTF. The CDR3 bases are TGCGCCAGCAGCTTGGTACACTCTGGGGCCAACGTCCTGACTTTC. Filled out from reference TRBV5-1 and TRBJ2-6, the complete variable domain reads KAGVTQTPRYLIKTRGQQVTLSCSPISGHRSVSWYQQTPGQGLQFLFEYFSETQRNKGNFPGRFSGRQFSNSRSEMNVSTLELGDSALYLCASSLVHSGANVLTFGAGSRLTVL.

The CDR3 DNA follows: TGTGCCAGTAGTACAACCGGGACAGCGAACACTGAAGCTTTCTTT. Translating it yields CASSTTGTANTEAFF. J is TRBJ1-1 and V is TRBV19; 7 nucleotides align to TRBD1. V gave up 4 bases and J gave up 1 base; unmatched junction bases: 6. This CDR3 has 15 residues. From germline, CDR1 is LNHDA and CDR2 SQIVND (reference sequence).

DNA of the CDR3: TGTGCCAGCAAAAGGACAAGACAGACCCAAATAGGGAACACTGAAGCTTTCTTT. Its protein product is CASKRTRQTQIGNTEAFF. The chain combines TRBV2 with TRBJ1-1; TRBD1 might be the D (5 bases). With 7 bases removed from V and 1 base from J, the gap between germline ends came to 25 bases. In germline, CDR1 is SNHLY, CDR2 FYNNEI. The CDR3 contains 18 residues.

CDR3 DNA sequence: TGTGCCAGCAGCTTAGGCCAATCCGGGGTTTGGGAAAAACTGTTTTTT. Its translation is CASSLGQSGVWEKLFF. The rearrangement joins TRBV7-9 to TRBJ1-4; D gene unclear. The V and J ends lost 1 base and 8 bases respectively, with 17 bases between them. Germline CDR1 SEHNR, CDR2 FQNEAQ (reference sequence). This CDR3 is 16 amino acids long.

V gene TRBV25-1 combines with J gene TRBJ2-3; D unresolved. The CDR3 length is 14 residues. Trimming cost V 1 base and J 2 bases, with 7 bases left between them. Per germline, CDR1 MGHDK and CDR2 SYGVNS. CDR3 in DNA: TGTGCCAGCAGTGAATTGGCTGTCACAGATACGCAGTATTTT. This sequence encodes CASSELAVTDTQYF.

There are a few counts of this clone. The V and J genes are TRBV6-4 and TRBJ1-5; 9 bases agree with TRBD1. The CDR3 is 15 amino acids. V was clipped by 4 bases and J by 6 bases; unmatched bases: 7. From germline, CDR1 is MRHNA and CDR2 SNTAGT. The CDR3: CASSVNTGGGQPQHF. The CDR3 nucleotides are TGTGCCAGCAGTGTCAACACAGGGGGCGGTCAGCCCCAGCATTTT.

The chain recombines TRBV15 with TRBJ1-4; TRBD1 matches at 8 bases. Trimming cost V 0 bases and J 2 bases; bases outside gene matches: 5. This CDR3 comprises 17 residues. CDR1 is LNHNV, CDR2 YYDKDF, per germline (reference sequence). CDR3 loop: CATSRDSGQATNEKLFF. The CDR3 DNA sequence: TGTGCCACCAGCAGAGATTCGGGACAGGCGACTAATGAAAAACTGTTTTTT.

This clone was observed once. One end of the junction does not line up with germline, which may come from a read error. Additional DNA sequences in this sample encode the identical CDR3. The rearrangement uses TRBV28 and TRBJ1-5; 9 bases fit TRBD1. The germline gives CDR1 MDHEN, CDR2 SYDVKM. The CDR3 runs to 16 residues. The CDR3 DNA reads as TGTGCCAGCACCCGAGGGAGACAGGGGGGCAATCAGCCCCAACATTTT. Translated, it gives CASTRGRQGGNQPQHF.

The gene calls are TRBV28 and TRBJ2-1; weak D call: TRBD2 (5 bases). Germline values: CDR1 MDHEN, CDR2 SYDVKM. V lost 8 bases and J 6 bases, leaving 14 bases between the germline ends. The CDR3 sequence is 13 residues long. The CDR3 protein is CASRSVGGNEQFF. The CDR3 DNA reads TGTGCCAGCCGCTCCGTCGGAGGCAATGAGCAGTTCTTC.